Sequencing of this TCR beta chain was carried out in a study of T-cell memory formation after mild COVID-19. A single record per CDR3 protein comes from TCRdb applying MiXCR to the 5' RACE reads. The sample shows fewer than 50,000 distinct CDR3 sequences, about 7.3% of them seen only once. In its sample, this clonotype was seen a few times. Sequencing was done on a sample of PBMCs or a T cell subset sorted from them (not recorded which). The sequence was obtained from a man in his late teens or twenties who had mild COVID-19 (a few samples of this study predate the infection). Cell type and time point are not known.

CDR3 residues: CAWSFGNSGIETQYF. The CDR3 nucleotides are TGTGCCTGGAGTTTCGGGAATAGTGGAATAGAGACCCAGTACTTC. The chain has TRBV30 and TRBJ2-5, with D possibly TRBD2 on 5 matching bases. In germline, CDR1 is GTSNPN, CDR2 SVGIG (reference sequence). The length of the CDR3 is 15 residues. V was pared by 2 bases and J by 4 bases, with 17 bases between.